This TCR beta chain was observed in a study of beta chain features in type 1 diabetes. Study-level points and caveats: Within each of all four CD4+ subsets, Type 1 diabetes patients had TCRB CDR3s that were moderately but significantly shorter. Fewer junction insertions and more nucleotide deletions appeared in type 1 diabetes patients.

Since all of the isolated RNA was reverse transcribed, expressed TCRB transcripts were what got sequenced. About 3.57 million reads, on average, came from each naive, central memory and regulatory T cell sample. Repertoires were generated with immunoSEQ multiplex PCR, while TCRdb's copy carries only in-frame clones and drops some. Of 130,000 to 150,000 clones listed, 40% to 60% were seen once; the top ten hold under 0.45%. The germline V gene encodes CDR1 SNHLY and CDR2 FYNNEI. The CDR3 loop spans 15 amino acids. V dropped 6 bases and J dropped 1 base, with 16 bases sitting between them. This clone is a singleton in its sample. Its matching antigen is unknown.

The V call is TRBV2, the J call TRBJ2-7; D might be TRBD1 (6 bases). Sequenced material: Tregs from blood. This receptor was taken from a man in his late teens or twenties in good health. The CDR3 DNA reads as TGTGCCAGCAGACAGGGTACTCGTATGTCCTACGAGCAGTACTTC. Translating it yields CASRQGTRMSYEQYF.